The entry that follows covers one T cell receptor (beta chain) sequence. Antigen unknown. These data come from a study of CD4+ T cells in melanoma. Sequencing used immunoSEQ multiplex PCR; TCRdb keeps in-frame clones, though not all of them. This table has 10,000 to 13,000 clones, roughly two thirds appearing once. Whole-study findings and limits: Reportedly, melanoma neoantigen-specific CD4+ T cells showed varied differentiation states. A reported correlation linked neoantigen-specific CD4+ T cells to CD8+, macrophage and B cell function.

The length of the CDR3 is 16 residues. Germline trimming cut 6 bases from V and 1 base from J; bases unmatched to any gene: 7. Germline CDR1 reads KGHSH; CDR2 reads LQKENI. Material: cells from a culture (not recorded whether cultured in vitro). This receptor was obtained from a human donor with melanoma. The chain joins TRBV18 to TRBJ2-2, with 8 positions matching TRBD1. The CDR3 nucleotides are TGTGCCAGCTCCCCCTGGACAGGGATGAACACCGGGGAGCTGTTTTTT. Residues: CASSPWTGMNTGELFF.